This T cell receptor beta chain was observed in a study of vaccination effects on CD4 cells after COVID-19. Sequenced by immunoSEQ multiplex PCR; TCRdb stores in-frame clones only, minus some. The sample lists roughly 20,000 clones, roughly 70% occurring once. Sequencing in the ViraFEST assay came after antigen-specific CD4+ T cells had been expanded with viral peptide pools, which were used to stimulate PBMC. Upon completion of around eleven days in culture, CD4+ T cells were isolated. CDR3 length: 12 amino acids. CDR1 and CDR2 (germline): LGHDT, YNNKEL (reference sequence). The germline V and J ends were trimmed by 6 bases and 6 bases, with 6 bases remaining between them. In regard to this clone: Its antigen is still unknown.

The J gene is TRBJ1-6, the V gene TRBV3-1 (or the pseudogene TRBV3-2); no definite D call. The receptor's source is a human donor who received a COVID-19 vaccine. Sequences were derived from CD4+ T cells from PBMCs cultured with HCoV-229E spike peptides, sampled before COVID-19 vaccination. As DNA, the CDR3 is TGTGCCAGCAGACAGACTAATTCACCCCTCCACTTT. Translated, it gives CASRQTNSPLHF.